This paragraph covers one TCR beta chain sequence. Sequence at one end of the junction differs from germline and may be a read error. The sample is drawn from a study of blood T cells in healthy people across ages. Germline V gene lookup returns CDR1 SGHTA and CDR2 FQGNSA. CDR3 length: 11 amino acids. Next came a second PCR, run for roughly 7 to 12 cycles, which used a sample-barcoded 5' primer along with a J-beta primer mix. From the 5' RACE reads, TCRdb called clonotypes with MiXCR, one entry per CDR3 protein. Here the sample spans 800,000 to 950,000 distinct CDR3 sequences, around 34% being singletons.

The sequencing input was blood. The chain links TRBV7-2 to TRBJ2-4; D possibly corresponds to TRBD1 (6 bases). This receptor was obtained from a man aged 18 to 30 in good health. CDR3 loop: CASSQGYEQDF. In nucleotides, the CDR3 is TGTGCCAGCAGTCAGGGGTACGAGCAGGACTTC.